This T cell receptor (beta chain) was captured in a study of blood T cell repertoires in COVID-19. Germline-derived CDR1 and CDR2 are SNHLY and FYNNEI. Trimming removed 2 bases from V and 2 bases from J; junction bases left unmatched: 0. The CDR3 spans 14 residues. Only in-frame clones appear in the TCRdb table, and some are missing; sequencing was by immunoSEQ multiplex PCR. Here the sample spans 400,000 to 550,000 clones, around nine tenths being singletons. V is TRBV2 and J is TRBJ2-7, with 10 bases that match TRBD2. This TCR derives from a woman aged 25-40 years with acute or convalescent COVID-19. The specimen sequenced was peripheral blood. CDR3 coding DNA: TGTGCCAGCAGTGAAAGCGGGGGGGCCTACGAGCAGTACTTC. Its protein is CASSESGGAYEQYF.